This T cell receptor beta chain was documented in a study of blood T cell repertoires in COVID-19. This CDR3 region has 17 residues. Only in-frame clones appear in the TCRdb table, and some are missing; sequencing was by immunoSEQ multiplex PCR. The sample holds 170,000 or so clones, around 80% seen once. This clonotype originated in a woman aged 45-60 years who had recovered from COVID-19. The chain carries TRBV21-1 and TRBJ2-1; TRBD2, the table's D call, was not compared with the DNA. TRBV21-1 is marked as a pseudogene. The sample was PBMCs or T cells enriched from blood (not recorded which). The CDR3 DNA is TGTGCCAGCAGCATTCAACCGGGACTAGCGGGAGCCTTTGAGCAGTTCTTC. Protein: CASSIQPGLAGAFEQFF.